These 17 T cell receptor beta chains were all obtained from the same sample, sequenced in a study of blood T cell repertoires in COVID-19. Generated by immunoSEQ multiplex PCR, the TCRdb table keeps only in-frame clones and is missing some. The sample records about 330,000 clones, 88% being singletons. Sequences were obtained from PBMCs or T cells enriched from blood (not recorded which). The receptors were gathered from a man aged 25 to 45 who had recovered from COVID-19.

For the CDR3, the DNA is TGTGCCAGCAGTTGCCTCGGACAGGGTATTAACTATGGCTACACCTTC. Translating it yields CASSCLGQGINYGYTF. This chain joins TRBV6-7 and TRBJ1-2; 8 nucleotides agree with TRBD1. TRBV6-7 is an open reading frame whose function is uncertain. Trimming took 4 bases from V and 1 from J; bases not matched to a gene: 8. This CDR3 is built from 16 residues.

This chain connects TRBV2 to TRBJ1-1; tentative D call: TRBD1 (6 bases). Germline assignment: CDR1 SNHLY and CDR2 FYNNEI. The CDR3 spans 13 residues. Trimming cost V 8 bases and J 6 bases, with 16 bases left between them. CDR3 loop: CASLPGGGPEAFF. The DNA for the CDR3 is TGTGCCAGCCTGCCCGGGGGGGGCCCTGAAGCTTTCTTT.

V usage is TRBV28 and J usage is TRBJ1-5; maybe TRBD1 (5 bases). Per germline, CDR1 MDHEN and CDR2 SYDVKM. The CDR3 length is 16 residues. Trimming left V 2 bases short and J 3 bases short, with 14 bases between. The CDR3 coding sequence is TGTGCCAGCAGTTTAGTCGCAGGGAGGAACAATCAGCCCCAGCATTTT. Amino acid sequence: CASSLVAGRNNQPQHF. Full variable domain (remainder filled in from reference TRBV28 and TRBJ1-5): DVKVTQSSRYLVKRTGEKVFLECVQDMDHENMFWYRQDPGLGLRLIYFSYDVKMKEKGDIPEGYSVSREKKERFSLILESASTNQTSMYLCASSLVAGRNNQPQHFGDGTRLSIL.

The chain carries TRBV2 and TRBJ1-3; 12 bases fit TRBD1. The germline CDR1 and CDR2 sequences are SNHLY and FYNNEI. V shed 8 bases, J shed 2 bases, and the junction held 4 bases outside the gene matches. This CDR3 is built from 15 residues. CDR3 coding DNA: TGTGCCAGCGGGAGGGACAGGGGGCCTGGAAACACCATATATTTT. The encoded protein is CASGRDRGPGNTIYF.

The chain is built from TRBV6-5 and TRBJ2-7, with D possibly TRBD1 on 5 matching bases. V lost 5 bases and J 0 bases, leaving 8 bases between the germline ends. This CDR3 contains 13 residues. CDR1 is MNHEY and CDR2 is SVGAGI in the germline V gene. The chain's CDR3 is CASSPGISYEQYF. DNA for the CDR3: TGTGCCAGCAGTCCAGGGATCTCCTACGAGCAGTACTTC.

The chain recombines TRBV29-1 with TRBJ2-2, with TRBD1 as a possible D gene (7 bases). The V end lost 4 bases, the J end lost 5 bases, and 26 bases lay between the germline ends. The length of the CDR3 is 18 residues. CDR1 SQVTM and CDR2 ANQGSEA come from the germline V gene. The CDR3 is CSVAGHLLGQRATGELFF. The CDR3 DNA is TGCAGCGTTGCCGGGCATCTCTTGGGACAGCGGGCTACCGGGGAGCTGTTTTTT.

CDR3 nucleotide sequence: TGTGCCAGCAGTTACCGGGGGGGCAGCACAGATACGCAGTATTTT. This translates into CASSYRGGSTDTQYF. The chain links TRBV6-5 to TRBJ2-3; 8 bases align to TRBD2. The CDR3 sequence is 15 residues long. With V trimmed by 2 bases and J by 0 bases, 1 base remained unmatched. Germline CDR1 and CDR2: MNHEY and SVGAGI.

The chain joins TRBV11-2 to TRBJ2-2; 7 nucleotides line up with TRBD1. Germline values: CDR1 SGHAT, CDR2 FQNNGV. The CDR3 is 15 amino acids. V was clipped by 5 bases and J by 6 bases; unmatched bases: 9. The CDR3 bases are TGTGCCAGCAGCCCCCGGACAGGACTCCCCGGGGAGCTGTTTTTT. It is translated as CASSPRTGLPGELFF.

J is TRBJ1-2 and V is TRBV29-1, with 7 bases that match TRBD1. The CDR3 extends over 15 amino acids. The V gene end was trimmed by 5 bases and the J gene end by 2 bases; junction bases not matched to a gene: 11. Per the germline V gene, CDR1 is SQVTM and CDR2 is ANQGSEA. This chain's CDR3 is CSVKGEDRPNYGYTF. CDR3 DNA: TGCAGCGTTAAGGGGGAGGACAGGCCCAACTATGGCTACACCTTC.

The V call is TRBV6-5, the J call TRBJ2-7; 7 nucleotides line up with TRBD2. J lost 0 bases, V lost 9 bases, and 8 bases had no gene match. The germline V gene encodes CDR1 MNHEY and CDR2 SVGAGI. This CDR3 spans 14 amino acids. DNA for the CDR3: TGTGCCAGTGAAACGGGGGGTTTCTCCTACGAGCAGTACTTC. Its translation: CASETGGFSYEQYF.

The gene calls are TRBV18 and TRBJ1-2; the D is unclear. Trimming took off 3 bases at V and 8 bases at J, with 10 bases between the two ends. The CDR3 runs 12 residues. Germline-derived CDR1 and CDR2 are KGHSH and LQKENI. The DNA of the CDR3 is TGTGCCAGCTCACCGGAGGATTTCGGCTACACCTTC. Its translation is CASSPEDFGYTF. The whole variable domain, filled in from reference TRBV18 and TRBJ1-2, reads NAGVMQNPRHLVRRRGQEARLRCSPMKGHSHVYWYRQLPEEGLKFMVYLQKENIIDESGMPKERFSAEFPKEGPSILRIQQVVRGDSAAYFCASSPEDFGYTFGSGTRLTVV.

The V call is TRBV3-1 (or the pseudogene TRBV3-2), the J call TRBJ2-7; no reliable D call. Germline loops: CDR1 LGHDT, CDR2 YNNKEL (reference sequence). Trimming left V 4 bases short and J 1 base short, with 5 bases between. This CDR3 has 12 amino acids. CDR3 coding DNA: TGTGCCAGCAGCCTCCAGTCCTACGAGCAGTACTTC. Amino acid sequence: CASSLQSYEQYF.

The genes are TRBV28 and TRBJ2-5, with D uncertain. V lost 3 bases and J 5 bases, leaving 4 bases between the germline ends. The CDR3 is 11 amino acids. Looked up from germline, CDR1 is MDHEN and CDR2 is SYDVKM. The CDR3 coding sequence is TGTGCCAGCAGTTTTCAGGAGACCCAGTACTTC. Its translation: CASSFQETQYF.

The chain couples TRBV10-1 to TRBJ2-3, with TRBD1 matching 8 bases. The V gene's germline CDR1 is WNHNN and CDR2 SYGVQD (reference sequence). The CDR3 is 17 amino acids. Trimming cost V 6 bases and J 5 bases; bases outside gene matches: 16. The CDR3 DNA sequence: TGCGCCAGCAGGCTTCTTGTGGACAGGGTTTTCATAGATACGCAGTATTTT. Amino acid sequence: CASRLLVDRVFIDTQYF.

J is TRBJ1-6 and V is TRBV10-3, with 7 positions matching TRBD1. With V trimmed by 2 bases and J by 11 bases, 12 bases remained unmatched. This CDR3 contains 16 residues. Germline V gene lookup returns CDR1 ENHRY and CDR2 SYGVKD. DNA for the CDR3: TGTGCCATCAGTGAGAAAGGTAGAACAGGGGTGGCACCCCTCCACTTT. It yields the protein CAISEKGRTGVAPLHF.

The chain combines TRBV11-2 with TRBJ1-3, with D possibly TRBD1 on 5 matching bases. Germline assignment: CDR1 SGHAT and CDR2 FQNNGV. The CDR3 is 18 amino acids. V was pared by 2 bases and J by 3 bases, with 20 bases between. For the CDR3, the DNA is TGTGCCAGCAGCTTATCTGGACGGGACTTACTTTTTGGAAACACCATATATTTT. Protein: CASSLSGRDLLFGNTIYF.

This chain connects TRBV30 to TRBJ1-2; 7 bases are a match to TRBD1. This CDR3 region has 13 residues. Germline V gene lookup returns CDR1 GTSNPN and CDR2 SVGIG (reference sequence). V shed 5 bases, J shed 4 bases, and the junction held 7 bases outside the gene matches. The CDR3: CAWALQGTYGYTF. The DNA of the CDR3 is TGTGCCTGGGCACTACAGGGGACCTATGGCTACACCTTC.